The clone carrying this T cell receptor beta chain appeared a few times. Its antigen is currently unknown. This entry is derived from a study of CD8 T cells in ankylosing spondylitis. Notes on the study in general: Typical of ankylosing spondylitis blood, it appeared, was a TCR beta motif of under 10 highly homologous variants. The clones that were linked to disease were reported to be significantly enriched in matched synovial fluid samples from ankylosing spondylitis patients.

The germline gives CDR1 SGHDN, CDR2 FVKESK. The V end lost 1 base, the J end lost 5 bases, and 8 bases lay between the germline ends. This CDR3 is built from 13 residues. TCRdb re-called the 5' RACE reads through MiXCR, storing one row per CDR3 protein. The data show about 130,000 distinct CDR3 sequences, 12% to 15% seen once. This sequence originates from a female donor with ankylosing spondylitis or in good health (not recorded which). The genes are TRBV14 and TRBJ2-5; no clear D gene. Sequencing input: blood, either unsorted or a sorted T cell fraction (not recorded which). The CDR3 coding sequence is TGTGCCAGCAGCCAAGGGGTGGGGGAGACCCAGTACTTC. It encodes CASSQGVGETQYF.